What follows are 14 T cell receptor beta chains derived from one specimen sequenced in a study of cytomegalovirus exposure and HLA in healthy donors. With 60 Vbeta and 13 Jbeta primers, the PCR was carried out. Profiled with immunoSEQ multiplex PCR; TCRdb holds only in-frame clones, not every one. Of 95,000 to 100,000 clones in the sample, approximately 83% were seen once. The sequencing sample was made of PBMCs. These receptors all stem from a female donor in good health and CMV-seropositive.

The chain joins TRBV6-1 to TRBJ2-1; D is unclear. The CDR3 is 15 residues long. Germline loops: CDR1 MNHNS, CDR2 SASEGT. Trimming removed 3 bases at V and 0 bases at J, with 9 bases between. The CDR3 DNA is TGTGCCAGCAGTGACCTACTCTACTCCTACAATGAGCAGTTCTTC. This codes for CASSDLLYSYNEQFF.

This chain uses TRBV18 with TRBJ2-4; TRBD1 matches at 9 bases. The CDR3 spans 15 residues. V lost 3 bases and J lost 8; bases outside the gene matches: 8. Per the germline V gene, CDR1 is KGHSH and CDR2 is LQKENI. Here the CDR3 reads CASSPDTGGRDIQYF. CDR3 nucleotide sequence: TGTGCCAGCTCACCCGACACAGGGGGCAGGGACATTCAGTACTTC.

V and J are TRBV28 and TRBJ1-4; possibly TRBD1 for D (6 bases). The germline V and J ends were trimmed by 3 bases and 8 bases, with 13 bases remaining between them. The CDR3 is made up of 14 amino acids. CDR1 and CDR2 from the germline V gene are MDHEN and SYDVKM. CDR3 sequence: CASSFPGDAEKLFF. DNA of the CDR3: TGTGCCAGCAGTTTCCCAGGGGACGCAGAAAAACTGTTTTTT.

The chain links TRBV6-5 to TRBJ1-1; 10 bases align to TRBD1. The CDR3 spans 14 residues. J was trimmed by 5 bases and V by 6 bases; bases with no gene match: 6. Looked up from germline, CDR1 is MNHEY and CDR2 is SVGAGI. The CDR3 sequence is CASSRQGAGTEAFF. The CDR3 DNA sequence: TGTGCCAGCAGCCGACAGGGGGCGGGAACTGAAGCTTTCTTT.

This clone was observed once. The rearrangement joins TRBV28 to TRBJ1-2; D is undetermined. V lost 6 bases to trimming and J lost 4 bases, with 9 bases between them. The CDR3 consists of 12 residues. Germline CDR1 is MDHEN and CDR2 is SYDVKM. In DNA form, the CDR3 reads TGTGCCAGCAGCGTCCTCTCCTATGGCTACACCTTC. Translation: CASSVLSYGYTF.

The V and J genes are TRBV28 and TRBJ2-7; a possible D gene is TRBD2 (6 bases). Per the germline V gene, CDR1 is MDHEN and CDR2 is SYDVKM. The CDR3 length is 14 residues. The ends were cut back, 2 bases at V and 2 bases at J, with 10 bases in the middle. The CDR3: CASSLAGNPYEQYF. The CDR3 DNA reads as TGTGCCAGCAGTTTAGCGGGAAACCCCTACGAGCAGTACTTC.

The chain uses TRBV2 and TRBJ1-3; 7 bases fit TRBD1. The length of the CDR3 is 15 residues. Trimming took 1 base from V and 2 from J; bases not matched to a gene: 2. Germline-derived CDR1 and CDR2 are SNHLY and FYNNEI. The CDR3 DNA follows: TGTGCCAGCAGTGAAGGCAGGGGGACTGGAAACACCATATATTTT. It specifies CASSEGRGTGNTIYF. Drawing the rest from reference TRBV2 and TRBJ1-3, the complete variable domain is EPEVTQTPSHQVTQMGQEVILRCVPISNHLYFYWYRQILGQKVEFLVSFYNNEISEKSEIFDDQFSVERPDGSNFTLKIRSTKLEDSAMYFCASSEGRGTGNTIYFGEGSWLTVV.

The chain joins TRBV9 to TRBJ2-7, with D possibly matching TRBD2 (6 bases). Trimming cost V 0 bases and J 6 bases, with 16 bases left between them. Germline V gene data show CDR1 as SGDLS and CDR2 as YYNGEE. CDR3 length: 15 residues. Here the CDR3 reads CASSVGPGVLGEQYF. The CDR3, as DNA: TGTGCCAGCAGCGTAGGACCGGGAGTGTTAGGCGAGCAGTACTTC.

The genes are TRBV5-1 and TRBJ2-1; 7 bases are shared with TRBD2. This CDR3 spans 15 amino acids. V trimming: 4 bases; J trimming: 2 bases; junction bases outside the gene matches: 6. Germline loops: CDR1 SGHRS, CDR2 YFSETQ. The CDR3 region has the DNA TGCGCCAGCAGCCGTACTAGCGACCCCTACAATGAGCAGTTCTTC. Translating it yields CASSRTSDPYNEQFF.

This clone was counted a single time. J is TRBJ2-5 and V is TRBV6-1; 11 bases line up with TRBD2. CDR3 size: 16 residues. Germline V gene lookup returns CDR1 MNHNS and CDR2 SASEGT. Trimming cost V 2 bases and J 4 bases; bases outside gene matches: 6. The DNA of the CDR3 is TGTGCCAGCAGTGAAAATCTAGCGGGAGGAGGAGAGACCCAGTACTTC. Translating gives CASSENLAGGGETQYF.

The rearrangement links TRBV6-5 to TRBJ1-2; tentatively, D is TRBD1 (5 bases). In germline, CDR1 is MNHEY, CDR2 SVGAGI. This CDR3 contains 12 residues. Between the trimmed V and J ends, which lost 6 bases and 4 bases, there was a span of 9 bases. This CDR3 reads CASSGGGYGYTF. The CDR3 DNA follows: TGTGCCAGCAGCGGGGGAGGCTATGGCTACACCTTC.

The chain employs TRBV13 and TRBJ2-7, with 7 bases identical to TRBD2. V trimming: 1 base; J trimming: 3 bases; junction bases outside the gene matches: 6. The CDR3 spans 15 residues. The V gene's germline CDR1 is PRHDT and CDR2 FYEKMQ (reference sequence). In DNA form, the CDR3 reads TGTGCCAGCAGCTTAGTCGGGGGGAATAACTACGAGCAGTACTTC. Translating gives CASSLVGGNNYEQYF. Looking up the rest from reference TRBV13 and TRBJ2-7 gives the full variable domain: AAGVIQSPRHLIKEKRETATLKCYPIPRHDTVYWYQQGPGQDPQFLISFYEKMQSDKGSIPDRFSAQQFSDYHSELNMSSLELGDSALYFCASSLVGGNNYEQYFGPGTRLTVT.

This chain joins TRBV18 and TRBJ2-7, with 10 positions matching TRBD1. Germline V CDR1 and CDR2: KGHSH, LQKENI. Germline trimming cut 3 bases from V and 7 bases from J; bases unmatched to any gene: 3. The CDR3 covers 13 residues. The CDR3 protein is CASSPGQGREQYF. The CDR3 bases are TGTGCCAGCTCACCGGGACAGGGGAGGGAGCAGTACTTC.

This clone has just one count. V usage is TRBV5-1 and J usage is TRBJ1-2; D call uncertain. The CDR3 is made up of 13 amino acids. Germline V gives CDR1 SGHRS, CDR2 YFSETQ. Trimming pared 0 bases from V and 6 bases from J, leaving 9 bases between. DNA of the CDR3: TGCGCCAGCAGCTTGGACAGCCGAGATGGCTACACCTTC. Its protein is CASSLDSRDGYTF.